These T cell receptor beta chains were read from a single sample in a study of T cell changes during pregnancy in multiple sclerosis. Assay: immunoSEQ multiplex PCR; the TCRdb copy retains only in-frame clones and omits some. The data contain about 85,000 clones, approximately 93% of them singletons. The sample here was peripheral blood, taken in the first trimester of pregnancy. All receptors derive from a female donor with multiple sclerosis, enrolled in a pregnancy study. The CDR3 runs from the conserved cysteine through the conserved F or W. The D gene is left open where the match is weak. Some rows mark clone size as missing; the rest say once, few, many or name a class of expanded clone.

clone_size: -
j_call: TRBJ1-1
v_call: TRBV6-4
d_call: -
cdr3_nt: TGTGCCAGCAGTGACTCGAGCCGCGGGTACACTGAAGCTTTCTTT
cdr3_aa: CASSDSSRGYTEAFF

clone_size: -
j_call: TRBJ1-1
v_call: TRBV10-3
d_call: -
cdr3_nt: TGTGCCATCAGGCAGGGCCACACTGAAGCTTTCTTT
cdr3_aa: CAIRQGHTEAFF

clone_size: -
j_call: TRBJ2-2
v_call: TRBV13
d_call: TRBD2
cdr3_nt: TGTGCCAGCAGCCCTAGCGGGAGGGCCCCCACCGGGGAGCTGTTTTTT
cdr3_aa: CASSPSGRAPTGELFF

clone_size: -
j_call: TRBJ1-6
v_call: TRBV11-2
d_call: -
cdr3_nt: TGTGCCAGCAGCTTACAGATGAATTCACCCCTCCACTTT
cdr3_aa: CASSLQMNSPLHF

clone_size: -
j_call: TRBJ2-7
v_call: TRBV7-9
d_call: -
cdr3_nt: TGTGCCAGCAGCCAACCTCCTAGCGCGAGCTCCTACGAGCAGTACTTC
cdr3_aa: CASSQPPSASSYEQYF

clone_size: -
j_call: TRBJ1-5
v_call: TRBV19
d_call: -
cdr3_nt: TGTGCCAGTAGTATTCCAGGGAACAATCAGCCCCAGCATTTT
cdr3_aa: CASSIPGNNQPQHF

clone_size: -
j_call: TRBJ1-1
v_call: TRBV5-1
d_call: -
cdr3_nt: TGCGCCAGCAGCTCCCAAGGGGACACTGAAGCTTTCTTT
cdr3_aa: CASSSQGDTEAFF

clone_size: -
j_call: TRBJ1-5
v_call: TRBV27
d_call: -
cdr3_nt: TGTGCCACCCCACGACAGACTTTACCCTATAGCAATCAGCCCCAGCATTTT
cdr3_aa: CATPRQTLPYSNQPQHF

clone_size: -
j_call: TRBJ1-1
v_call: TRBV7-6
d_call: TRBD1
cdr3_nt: TGTGCCAGCAGCCTGGGACAGGGGCTGAACACTGAAGCTTTCTTT
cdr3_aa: CASSLGQGLNTEAFF

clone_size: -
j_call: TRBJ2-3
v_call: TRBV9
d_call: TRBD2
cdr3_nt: TGTGCCAGCAGCGTAGGGCCCGCGGGCGGGGGGGGCACAGATACGCAGTATTTT
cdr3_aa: CASSVGPAGGGGTDTQYF

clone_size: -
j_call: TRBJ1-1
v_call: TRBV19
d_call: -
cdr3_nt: TGTGCCAGTAGTATAAGAGGGGGAGACACTGAAGCTTTCTTT
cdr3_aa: CASSIRGGDTEAFF

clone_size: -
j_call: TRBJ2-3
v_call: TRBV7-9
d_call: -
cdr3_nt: TGTGCCAGCAGCTTAGCCGGACATGATACGCAGTATTTT
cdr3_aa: CASSLAGHDTQYF

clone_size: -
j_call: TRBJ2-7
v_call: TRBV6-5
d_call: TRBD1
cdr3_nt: TGTGCCAGCCGGGGGGACGGGACAGGGGTGGACGAGCAGTACTTC
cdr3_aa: CASRGDGTGVDEQYF

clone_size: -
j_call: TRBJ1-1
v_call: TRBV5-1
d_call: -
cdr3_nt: TGCGCCAGCAGCTTGATTGGGGGGGCGAACACTGAAGCTTTCTTT
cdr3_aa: CASSLIGGANTEAFF

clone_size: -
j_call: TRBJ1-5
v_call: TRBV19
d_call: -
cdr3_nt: TGTGCCAGTAGTATAGTTCAGGGTAGGAATCAGCCCCAGCATTTT
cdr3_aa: CASSIVQGRNQPQHF

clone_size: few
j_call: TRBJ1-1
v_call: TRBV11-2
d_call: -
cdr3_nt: TGTGCCAGCAGCCCCTCTTGGCTGAAAACTGAAGCTTTCTTT
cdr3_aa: CASSPSWLKTEAFF

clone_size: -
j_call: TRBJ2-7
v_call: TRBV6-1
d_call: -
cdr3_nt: TGTGCCAGCAGTTTAGGGGAGGGGGAAGCTTACGAGCAGTACTTC
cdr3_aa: CASSLGEGEAYEQYF

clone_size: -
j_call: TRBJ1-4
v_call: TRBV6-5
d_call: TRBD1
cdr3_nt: TGTGCCAGCAGTTATACAGGGGATGAAAAACTGTTTTTT
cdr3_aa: CASSYTGDEKLFF

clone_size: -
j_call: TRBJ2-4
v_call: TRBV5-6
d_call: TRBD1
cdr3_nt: TGTGCCAGCAGCTCGGACAGGGGGTCCAAAAACATTCAGTACTTC
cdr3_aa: CASSSDRGSKNIQYF

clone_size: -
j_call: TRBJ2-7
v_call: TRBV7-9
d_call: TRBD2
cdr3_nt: TGTGCCAGCAGCTTAACTAGCGGAACCTACGAGCAGTACTTC
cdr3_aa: CASSLTSGTYEQYF

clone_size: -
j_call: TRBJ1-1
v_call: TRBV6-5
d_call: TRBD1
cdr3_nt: TGTGCCAGCACCAACAGGAGGGACAGGGGAGCTTTCTTT
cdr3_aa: CASTNRRDRGAFF

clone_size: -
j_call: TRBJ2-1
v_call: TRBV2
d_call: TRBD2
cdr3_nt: TGTGCCAGCAGTGAAACTAGCGGGGGGCCCGTCTCCTACAATGAGCAGTTCTTC
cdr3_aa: CASSETSGGPVSYNEQFF

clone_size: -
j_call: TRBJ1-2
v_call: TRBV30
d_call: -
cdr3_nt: TGTGCCTCCGTAACGGGTCGGGGTGGCTACACCTTC
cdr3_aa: CASVTGRGGYTF

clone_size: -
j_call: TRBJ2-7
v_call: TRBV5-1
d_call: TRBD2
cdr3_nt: TGCGCCAGCAGCTTTAGCGGGAGCGGACACTACGAGCAGTACTTC
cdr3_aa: CASSFSGSGHYEQYF

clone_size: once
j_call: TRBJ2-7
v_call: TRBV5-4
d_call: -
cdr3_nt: TGTGCCAGCAGCCCGGAACAGGGATCCTACGAGCAGTACTTC
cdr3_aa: CASSPEQGSYEQYF

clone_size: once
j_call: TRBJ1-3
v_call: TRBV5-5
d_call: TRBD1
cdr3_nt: TGTGCCAGCAGGGTCGGGACAGCTGGAAACACCATATATTTT
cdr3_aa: CASRVGTAGNTIYF

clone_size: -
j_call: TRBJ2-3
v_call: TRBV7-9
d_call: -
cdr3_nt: TGTGCCAGCAGCCCAAGCACAGATACGCAGTATTTT
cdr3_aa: CASSPSTDTQYF

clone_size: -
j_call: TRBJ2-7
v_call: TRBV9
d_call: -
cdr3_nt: TGTGCCAGCAGCGCTCGTCCCTCGCGGGGCCCCACCTACGAGCAGTACTTC
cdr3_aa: CASSARPSRGPTYEQYF

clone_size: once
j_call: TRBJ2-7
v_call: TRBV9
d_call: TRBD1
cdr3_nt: TGTGCCAGCAGCACCGACAGGGGCGAGCAGTACTTC
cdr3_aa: CASSTDRGEQYF

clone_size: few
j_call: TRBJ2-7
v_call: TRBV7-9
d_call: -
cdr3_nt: TGTGCCAGCAGCTTAATACAGGGTTACGAGCAGTACTTC
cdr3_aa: CASSLIQGYEQYF

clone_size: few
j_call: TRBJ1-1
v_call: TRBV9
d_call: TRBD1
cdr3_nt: TGTGCCAGCAGCGTAACCGGGACAGGGAACACTGAAGCTTTCTTT
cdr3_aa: CASSVTGTGNTEAFF

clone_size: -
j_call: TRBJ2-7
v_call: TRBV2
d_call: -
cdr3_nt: TGTGCCAGCAGTGTTATCCACGAGCAGTACTTC
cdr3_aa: CASSVIHEQYF

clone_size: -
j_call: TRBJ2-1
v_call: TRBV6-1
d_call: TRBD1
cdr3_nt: TGTGCCAGCAGATACAGGGACAGCAACAATGAGCAGTTCTTC
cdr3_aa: CASRYRDSNNEQFF

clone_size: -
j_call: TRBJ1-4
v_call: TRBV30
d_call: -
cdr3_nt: TGTGCCTGGAGTAGGGGCGGTGCTGCGACTAATGAAAAACTGTTTTTT
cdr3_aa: CAWSRGGAATNEKLFF

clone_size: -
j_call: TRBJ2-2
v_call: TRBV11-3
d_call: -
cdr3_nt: TGTGCCAGCAGCCTCGCCTTGGCGGGGACCACCGGGGAGCTGTTTTTT
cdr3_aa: CASSLALAGTTGELFF

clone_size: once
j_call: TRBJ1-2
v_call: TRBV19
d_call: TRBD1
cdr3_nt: TGTGCCAGTAGTAACGACAGGGCCGGTCCGTTGCGGTATGGCTACACCTTC
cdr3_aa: CASSNDRAGPLRYGYTF

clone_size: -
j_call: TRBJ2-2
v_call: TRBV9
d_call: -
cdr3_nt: TGTGCCAGCAGCGTAGCACCGTTGGAGGGGAACACCGGGGAGCTGTTTTTT
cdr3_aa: CASSVAPLEGNTGELFF

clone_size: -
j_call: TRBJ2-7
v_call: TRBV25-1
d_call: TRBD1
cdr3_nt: TGTGCCGCTGAACCCGGGACAGGGATCATAGAGCAGTACTTC
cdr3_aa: CAAEPGTGIIEQYF